This T cell receptor beta chain appears in the sequencing data of a study of blood T cell repertoires in COVID-19. Per the original data handling: Using reference gene primer amplification, nucleated cell counts were estimated. Sequencing used immunoSEQ multiplex PCR; TCRdb keeps in-frame clones, though not all of them. V and J calls and clone size are given by that table; D and trimming were obtained from the DNA. The repertoire has approximately 300,000 clones, about 89% of them found once; the top ten carry approximately 2.5%. The germline gives CDR1 SGHNT, CDR2 YYREEE (reference sequence). The V and J ends lost 4 bases and 2 bases respectively, with 18 bases between them. The CDR3 has 16 residues.

This chain links TRBV5-4 with TRBJ1-2, with a possible D match to TRBD1 (5 bases). The sample taken for sequencing was PBMCs or T cells enriched from blood (not recorded which). The clonotype originates from a woman younger than 35 who had recovered from COVID-19. CDR3 in amino acids: CASSQGGAYLNYGYTF. CDR3 DNA: TGTGCCAGCAGCCAAGGAGGGGCTTATCTGAACTATGGCTACACCTTC.